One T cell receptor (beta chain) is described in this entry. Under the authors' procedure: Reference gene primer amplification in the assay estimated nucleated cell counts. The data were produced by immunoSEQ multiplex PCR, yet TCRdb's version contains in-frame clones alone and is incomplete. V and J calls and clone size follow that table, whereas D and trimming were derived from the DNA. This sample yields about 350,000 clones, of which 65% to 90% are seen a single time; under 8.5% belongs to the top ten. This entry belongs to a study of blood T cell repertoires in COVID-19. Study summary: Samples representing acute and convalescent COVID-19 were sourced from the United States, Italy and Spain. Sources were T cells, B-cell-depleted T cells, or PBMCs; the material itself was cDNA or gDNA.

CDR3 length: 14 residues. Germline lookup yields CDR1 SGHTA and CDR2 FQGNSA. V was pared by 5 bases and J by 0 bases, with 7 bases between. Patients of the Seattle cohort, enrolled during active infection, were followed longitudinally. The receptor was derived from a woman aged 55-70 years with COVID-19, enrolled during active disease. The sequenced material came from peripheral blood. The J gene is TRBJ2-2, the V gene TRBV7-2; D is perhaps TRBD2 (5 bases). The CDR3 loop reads CASSTDSNTGELFF. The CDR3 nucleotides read TGTGCCAGCAGCACGGACTCGAACACCGGGGAGCTGTTTTTT.